This TCR beta chain originates from a study of blood T cells in healthy people across ages. Turning to the study itself: When template switching was applied, about one barcoded beta molecule was captured per two T cells. The study's findings and limits: Using unsorted PBMCs precluded a conclusive naive versus antigen-experienced comparison. Relative to aged donors, long-lived donors carried more naive CD4+ cells and displayed higher diversity.

As to this clonotype: The antigen remains unidentified.

Primed by a sample-barcoded 5' primer and a J-beta primer mix, a second PCR proceeded for about 7 to 11 cycles. Sequencing recovered at least 2.5 million CDR3-containing paired-end reads from each sample. TCRdb reprocessed the 5' RACE reads via MiXCR and lists one record per CDR3 protein. This sample has 800,000 or so distinct CDR3 sequences; about half occur once, and the top ten carry less than 20%. This CDR3 is built from 16 residues. Germline lookup yields CDR1 DFQATT and CDR2 SNEGSKA (reference sequence). Trimming removed 1 base from V and 5 bases from J; junction bases left unmatched: 12. V and J are TRBV20-1 and TRBJ2-5; 8 bases are a match to TRBD1. Sequencing was carried out using blood. The clonotype comes from a man older than 75 in good health. The CDR3 nucleotides read TGCAGTGCTAGAGCCCTGGGACAGGCTCCTGAGGAGACCCAGTACTTC. It yields the protein CSARALGQAPEETQYF.